The T cell receptor (beta chain) under discussion was sequenced for a study of T-cell reconstitution after alpha-beta-depleted transplantation in children. General study results and limits: Certain patients had high TCRbeta diversity at day 60, and it came from recipient T cells and thymic progenitors that survived.

Germline CDR1 reads SGHRS; CDR2 reads YFSETQ. The CDR3 extends over 15 amino acids. Trimming left V 2 bases short and J 4 bases short, with 15 bases between. This clonotype was observed at least ten times. Antigen: not known. Unique molecular identifiers featured in how the TCRbeta library was prepared. TCRdb redid the calling of the PCR reads with MiXCR, one entry per CDR3 protein. The repertoire includes around 450,000 distinct CDR3 sequences, roughly two fifths of them detected once, and under 35% sits in the top ten. The clonotype was recovered from a girl aged 2 to 9 with aplastic anemia, due to receive a stem cell transplant. This chain joins TRBV5-1 and TRBJ2-5; D may be TRBD2 (6 bases). The material sequenced was PBMCs, taken before TCRalphabeta/CD19-depleted stem cell transplant. CDR3 amino acids: CASSFLLAIRETQYF. CDR3 coding DNA: TGCGCCAGCAGCTTCCTCCTAGCGATCAGAGAGACCCAGTACTTC. Using reference TRBV5-1 and TRBJ2-5 for the parts outside the CDR3, the full variable domain is KAGVTQTPRYLIKTRGQQVTLSCSPISGHRSVSWYQQTPGQGLQFLFEYFSETQRNKGNFPGRFSGRQFSNSRSEMNVSTLELGDSALYLCASSFLLAIRETQYFGPGTRLLVL.